The 11 T cell receptor beta chains reported below all come from one sample, sequenced in a study of shared clonotypes between healthy human individuals. Assay used: immunoSEQ multiplex PCR; TCRdb lists only in-frame clones, some missing. The table records some 1 million clones, around 74% of them present only once. The sequencing sample was made of memory CD4+ T cells sorted from blood. Documented subset: CD45RA-negative fraction. The receptors originated from a man younger than 30 in good health.

This rearrangement joins TRBV28 to TRBJ1-6; D gene unclear. Trimming took off 6 bases at V and 0 bases at J, with 15 bases between the two ends. Germline values: CDR1 MDHEN, CDR2 SYDVKM. The CDR3 length is 17 residues. CDR3 sequence reads: CASRAELRSSYNSPLHF. DNA for the CDR3: TGTGCCAGCAGAGCAGAACTTCGGAGCTCCTATAATTCACCCCTCCACTTT. The whole variable domain, filled in from reference TRBV28 and TRBJ1-6, reads DVKVTQSSRYLVKRTGEKVFLECVQDMDHENMFWYRQDPGLGLRLIYFSYDVKMKEKGDIPEGYSVSREKKERFSLILESASTNQTSMYLCASRAELRSSYNSPLHFGNGTRLTVT.

Comments on this clone: The junction shows a germline mismatch at one end, possibly a read error. This chain uses TRBV5-6 with TRBJ1-6, with a possible D match to TRBD1 (5 bases). This CDR3 is built from 12 residues. CDR1 is SGHDT and CDR2 is YYEEEE in the germline V gene. The CDR3 loop is CASRVVGEPLRF. CDR3 coding DNA: TGTGCCAGCAGAGTCGTGGGGGAACCCCTCCGCTTT.

The J gene is TRBJ1-1, the V gene TRBV7-9; TRBD1 matches at 9 bases. Germline loops: CDR1 SEHNR, CDR2 FQNEAQ (reference sequence). CDR3 length equals 17 residues. The J segment lost 0 bases and the V segment lost 7 bases, leaving 12 bases of the junction unmatched. In nucleotides, the CDR3 is TGTGCCAGCACCATACGGACAGGGGCCCCTATGAACACTGAAGCTTTCTTT. Translation gives CASTIRTGAPMNTEAFF.

The chain employs TRBV5-1 and TRBJ1-4; possible D gene TRBD1, 5 bases. Germline CDR1 is SGHRS and CDR2 is YFSETQ. Trimming took 0 bases from V and 6 from J, leaving 12 bases between them. The CDR3 extends over 15 amino acids. CDR3 sequence: CASSLDGGKDEKLFF. CDR3 in DNA: TGCGCCAGCAGCTTGGATGGGGGGAAGGATGAAAAACTGTTTTTT.

The genes are TRBV11-2 and TRBJ2-3, with 7 bases identical to TRBD2. The CDR3 has 15 residues. Germline lookup yields CDR1 SGHAT and CDR2 FQNNGV. The V segment lost 1 base and the J segment 2 bases; nucleotides outside the gene matches: 3. Here the CDR3 reads CASSLVGGDTDTQYF. In nucleotides, the CDR3 is TGTGCCAGCAGCTTAGTTGGGGGGGACACAGATACGCAGTATTTT.

Note on this clone: The sample has other DNA sequences that encode this CDR3 too. The chain joins TRBV10-3 to TRBJ2-2; D possibly matches TRBD1 or TRBD2 (5 bases each). This CDR3 has 14 residues. V was trimmed by 2 bases and J by 5 bases, leaving 9 bases between them. In germline, CDR1 is ENHRY, CDR2 SYGVKD. The CDR3 nucleotides read TGTGCCATCAGTGAGAGCAGGGAGACCGGGGAGCTGTTTTTT. Translated: CAISESRETGELFF.

This clone was observed once. The V call is TRBV7-9, the J call TRBJ1-5; D is undetermined. This CDR3 has 14 amino acids. Trimming left V 1 base short and J 2 bases short, with 6 bases between. Per germline, CDR1 SEHNR and CDR2 FQNEAQ (reference sequence). The CDR3 bases are TGTGCCAGCAGCTTAGAAAAAGGCAATCAGCCCCAGCATTTT. This sequence encodes CASSLEKGNQPQHF.

The chain carries TRBV6-1 and TRBJ1-2, with D tentatively TRBD1 (5 bases). The germline V gene has CDR1 MNHNS and CDR2 SASEGT. The CDR3 consists of 13 residues. The V gene lost 2 bases and the J gene lost 4 bases, with 8 bases spanning the gap. CDR3 region: CASSEKGSYGYTF. Here the CDR3 DNA reads TGTGCCAGCAGTGAAAAGGGGAGCTATGGCTACACCTTC.

At least ten counts were recorded for this clone. V gene TRBV30 combines with J gene TRBJ1-1, with D perhaps matching TRBD1 (5 bases). Germline V lookup: CDR1 GTSNPN, CDR2 SVGIG (reference sequence). V was pared by 2 bases and J by 5 bases, with 9 bases between. The CDR3 length is 12 residues. This chain's CDR3 is CAWSRRQTEAFF. In DNA, the CDR3 is TGTGCCTGGAGTCGAAGACAGACTGAAGCTTTCTTT.

The CDR3 region is CASALVGGPSSYEQYF. The CDR3 region has the DNA TGTGCCAGCGCTCTCGTGGGAGGGCCTTCCTCCTACGAGCAGTACTTC. The chain has TRBV7-8 and TRBJ2-7; 7 positions agree with TRBD2. Trimming cost V 8 bases and J 0 bases; bases outside gene matches: 13. This CDR3 spans 16 amino acids. Germline CDR1 SGHVS, CDR2 FQNEAQ. Complete variable domain (other parts from reference TRBV7-8 and TRBJ2-7): GAGVSQSPRYKVAKRGQDVALRCDPISGHVSLFWYQQALGQGPEFLTYFQNEAQLDKSGLPSDRFFAERPEGSVSTLKIQRTQQEDSAVYLCASALVGGPSSYEQYFGPGTRLTVT.

The chain recombines TRBV7-2 with TRBJ1-5; D unclear. V lost 2 bases and J lost 6, with 17 bases in between. CDR1 is SGHTA, CDR2 FQGNSA, per germline. The CDR3 has 16 residues. The CDR3 DNA is TGTGCCAGCAGCTTAAGGCCAGATGCTGGCAGTCAGCCCCAGCATTTT. It encodes CASSLRPDAGSQPQHF.